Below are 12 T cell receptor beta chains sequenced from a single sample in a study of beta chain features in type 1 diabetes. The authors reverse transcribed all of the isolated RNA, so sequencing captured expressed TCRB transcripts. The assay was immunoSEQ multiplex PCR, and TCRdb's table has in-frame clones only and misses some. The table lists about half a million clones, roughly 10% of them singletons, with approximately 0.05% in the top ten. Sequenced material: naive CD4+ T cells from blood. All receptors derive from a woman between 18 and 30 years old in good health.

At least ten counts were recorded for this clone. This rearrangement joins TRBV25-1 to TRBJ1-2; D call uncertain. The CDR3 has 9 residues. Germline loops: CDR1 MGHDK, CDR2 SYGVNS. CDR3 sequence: CPPNYGYTF. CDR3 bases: TGTCCCCCGAACTATGGCTACACCTTC.

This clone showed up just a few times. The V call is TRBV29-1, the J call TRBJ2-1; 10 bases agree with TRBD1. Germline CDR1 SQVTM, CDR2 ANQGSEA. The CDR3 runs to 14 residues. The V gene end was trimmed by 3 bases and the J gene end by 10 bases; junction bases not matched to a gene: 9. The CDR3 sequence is CSVERDRGWGEQFF. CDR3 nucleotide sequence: TGCAGCGTTGAGAGGGACAGGGGTTGGGGAGAGCAGTTCTTC.

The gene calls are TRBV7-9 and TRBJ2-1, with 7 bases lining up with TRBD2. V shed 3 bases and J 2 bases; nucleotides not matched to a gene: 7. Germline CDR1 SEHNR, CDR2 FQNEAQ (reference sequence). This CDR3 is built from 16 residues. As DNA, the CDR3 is TGTGCCAGCAGCTTTCGGTCTAGCGGTACCTACAATGAGCAGTTCTTC. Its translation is CASSFRSSGTYNEQFF.

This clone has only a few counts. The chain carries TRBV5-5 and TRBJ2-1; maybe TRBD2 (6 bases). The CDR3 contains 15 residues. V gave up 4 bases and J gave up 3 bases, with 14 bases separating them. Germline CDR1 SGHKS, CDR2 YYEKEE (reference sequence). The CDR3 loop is CASSPPGLFYNEQFF. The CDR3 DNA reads TGTGCCAGCAGCCCGCCCGGACTATTCTACAATGAGCAGTTCTTC. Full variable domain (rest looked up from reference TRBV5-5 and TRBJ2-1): DAGVTQSPTHLIKTRGQQVTLRCSPISGHKSVSWYQQVLGQGPQFIFQYYEKEERGRGNFPDRFSARQFPNYSSELNVNALLLGDSALYLCASSPPGLFYNEQFFGPGTRLTVL.

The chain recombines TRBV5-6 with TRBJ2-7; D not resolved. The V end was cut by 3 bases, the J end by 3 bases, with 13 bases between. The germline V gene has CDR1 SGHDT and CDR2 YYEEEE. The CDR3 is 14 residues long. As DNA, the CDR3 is TGTGCCAGCAGCTCCCGGATCGAAAGCTACGAGCAGTACTTC. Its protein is CASSSRIESYEQYF. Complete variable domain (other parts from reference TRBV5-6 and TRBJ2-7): DAGVTQSPTHLIKTRGQQVTLRCSPKSGHDTVSWYQQALGQGPQFIFQYYEEEERQRGNFPDRFSGHQFPNYSSELNVNALLLGDSALYLCASSSRIESYEQYFGPGTRLTVT.

This CDR3 is CASRLQGGGTEAFF. As DNA, the CDR3 is TGTGCCAGTAGGCTACAGGGAGGTGGCACTGAAGCTTTCTTT. The chain carries TRBV19 and TRBJ1-1; possibly TRBD1 for D (6 bases). CDR3 length: 14 residues. Trimming stripped 6 bases from V and 4 bases from J, with 15 bases between. The germline gives CDR1 LNHDA, CDR2 SQIVND (reference sequence).

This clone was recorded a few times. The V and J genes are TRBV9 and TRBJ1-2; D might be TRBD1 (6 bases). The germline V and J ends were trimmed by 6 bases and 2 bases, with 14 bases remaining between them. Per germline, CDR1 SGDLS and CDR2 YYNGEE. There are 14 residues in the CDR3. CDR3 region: CASNQDSQNYGYTF. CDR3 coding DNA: TGTGCCAGCAACCAGGACAGCCAGAACTATGGCTACACCTTC.

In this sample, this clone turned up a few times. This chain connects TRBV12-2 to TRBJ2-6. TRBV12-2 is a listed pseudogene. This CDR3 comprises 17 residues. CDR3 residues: CASRLLAPTSGANVLTF. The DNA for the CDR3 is TGTGCAAGTCGCTTACTGGCTCCGACCTCTGGGGCCAACGTCCTGACTTTC.

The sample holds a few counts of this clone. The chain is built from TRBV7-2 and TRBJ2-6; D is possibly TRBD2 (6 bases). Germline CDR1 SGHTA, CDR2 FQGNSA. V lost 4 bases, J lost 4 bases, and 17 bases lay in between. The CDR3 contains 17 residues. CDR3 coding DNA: TGTGCCAGCAGCTCGGGACTTCCGGCGTCCGGGGCCAACGTCCTGACTTTC. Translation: CASSSGLPASGANVLTF.

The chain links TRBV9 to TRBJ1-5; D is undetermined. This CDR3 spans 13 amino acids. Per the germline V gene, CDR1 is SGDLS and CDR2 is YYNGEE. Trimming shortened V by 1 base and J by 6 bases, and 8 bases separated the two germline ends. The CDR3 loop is CASSVWPGQPQHF. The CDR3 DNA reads TGTGCCAGCAGCGTATGGCCGGGTCAGCCCCAGCATTTT.

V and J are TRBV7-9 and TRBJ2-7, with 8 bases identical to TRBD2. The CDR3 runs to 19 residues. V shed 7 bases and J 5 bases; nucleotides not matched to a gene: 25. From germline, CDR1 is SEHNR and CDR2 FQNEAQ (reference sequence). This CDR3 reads CASTESHFGGKSGSHEQYF. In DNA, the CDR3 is TGTGCCAGCACCGAAAGCCATTTCGGGGGTAAGAGCGGGAGCCACGAGCAGTACTTC.

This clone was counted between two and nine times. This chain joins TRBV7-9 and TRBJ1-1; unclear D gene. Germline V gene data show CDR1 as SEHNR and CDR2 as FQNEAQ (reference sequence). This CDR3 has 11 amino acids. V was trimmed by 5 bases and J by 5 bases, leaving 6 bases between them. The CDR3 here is CASSRGTEAFF. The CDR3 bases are TGTGCCAGCAGCCGTGGGACTGAAGCTTTCTTT. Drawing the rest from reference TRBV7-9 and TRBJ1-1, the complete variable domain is DTGVSQNPRHKITKRGQNVTFRCDPISEHNRLYWYRQTLGQGPEFLTYFQNEAQLEKSRLLSDRFSAERPKGSFSTLEIQRTEQGDSAMYLCASSRGTEAFFGQGTRLTVV.